These 6 T cell receptor beta chains share one sample of origin, sequenced in a study of post-analysis software for immune sequencing data. These receptors' targets are unknown. Unique molecular identifiers were carried by the TCR beta cDNA libraries. In TCRdb, the PCR reads were re-called with MiXCR into one record per CDR3 protein. The data show 650,000 to 850,000 distinct CDR3 sequences, more than 45% seen once. Whole-study results and caveats: With TRBV5-6, TRBV5-1 and TRBV20-1 included, about five TRBV segments were more frequent in patients than in controls.

Sequencing was performed on blood. The receptor source for this set is a girl aged 5-17 years with multiple sclerosis.

The genes are TRBV16 and TRBJ1-5, with D maybe TRBD1 (5 bases). The length of the CDR3 is 16 residues. Between the trimmed V and J ends, which lost 4 bases and 4 bases, there was a span of 17 bases. Germline V gives CDR1 KGHSY, CDR2 FQNENV. The CDR3: CASSLTGEGRNQPQHF. The CDR3 DNA is TGTGCCAGCAGCCTAACGGGGGAAGGAAGGAATCAGCCCCAGCATTTT.

V and J are TRBV7-6 and TRBJ1-1; D unclear. Trimming took 5 bases from V and 4 from J, leaving 20 bases between them. CDR1 and CDR2 from the germline V gene are SGHVS and FNYEAQ. This CDR3 region has 16 residues. The CDR3 spells CASSPRGGKQLTEAFF. Written as DNA, the CDR3 is TGTGCCAGCAGCCCCCGGGGAGGGAAACAGCTCACTGAAGCTTTCTTT.

J is TRBJ2-6 and V is TRBV25-1; D gene ambiguous. The CDR3 runs 14 residues. V was shortened by 4 bases and J by 2 bases, with 6 bases between the two germline ends. Germline V gene lookup returns CDR1 MGHDK and CDR2 SYGVNS. The CDR3 region has the DNA TGTGCCAGCAGTGGGAGCGCTGGGGCCAACGTCCTGACTTTC. Encoded protein: CASSGSAGANVLTF.

This clonotype appeared a single time. The chain couples TRBV9 to TRBJ1-1, with a possible D match to TRBD1 (6 bases). Germline CDR1 SGDLS, CDR2 YYNGEE. V lost 4 bases to trimming and J lost 1 base, with 23 bases between them. The CDR3 consists of 18 residues. The CDR3, as DNA: TGTGCCAGCAGCTTCAGCCCCGCGGGGGCGCCTGCGAACACTGAAGCTTTCTTT. Encoded protein: CASSFSPAGAPANTEAFF.

The chain combines TRBV7-2 with TRBJ1-4, with D perhaps TRBD1 (5 bases). Germline values: CDR1 SGHTA, CDR2 FQGNSA. The CDR3 runs to 14 residues. Trimming removed 3 bases at V and 4 bases at J, with 9 bases between. Here the CDR3 reads CASSFGGNNEKLFF. CDR3 in DNA: TGTGCCAGCAGCTTCGGGGGAAATAATGAAAAACTGTTTTTT.

The genes are TRBV11-3 and TRBJ2-5; 8 bases line up with TRBD2. The DNA end favors TRBJ2-7, so the J call may be wrong. The CDR3 extends over 14 amino acids. Germline CDR1 and CDR2: SGHNT and YENEEA. CDR3 sequence: CASSSGTSLNEQYF. The DNA of the CDR3 is TGTGCCAGCAGCTCGGGGACTAGTCTCAACGAGCAGTACTTC.